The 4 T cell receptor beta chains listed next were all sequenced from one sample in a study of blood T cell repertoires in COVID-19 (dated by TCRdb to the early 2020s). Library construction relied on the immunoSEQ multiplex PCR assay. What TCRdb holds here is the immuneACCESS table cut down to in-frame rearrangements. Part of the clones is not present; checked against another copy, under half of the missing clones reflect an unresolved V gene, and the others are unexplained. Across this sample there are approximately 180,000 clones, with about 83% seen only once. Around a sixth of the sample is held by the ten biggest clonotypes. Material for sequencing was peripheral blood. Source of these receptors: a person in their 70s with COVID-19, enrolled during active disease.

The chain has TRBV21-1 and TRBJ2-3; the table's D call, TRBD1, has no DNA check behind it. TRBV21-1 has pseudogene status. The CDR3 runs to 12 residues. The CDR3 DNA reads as TGTGCCAGCAGCAAAAACAGGGGTACGCAGTATTTT. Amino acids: CASSKNRGTQYF.

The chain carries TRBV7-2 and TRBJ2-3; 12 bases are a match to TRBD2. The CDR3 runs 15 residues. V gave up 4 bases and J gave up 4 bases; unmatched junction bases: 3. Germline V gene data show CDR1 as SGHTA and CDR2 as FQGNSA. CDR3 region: CASSYPSGGADTQYF. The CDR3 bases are TGTGCCAGCAGCTACCCTAGCGGGGGGGCAGATACGCAGTATTTT.

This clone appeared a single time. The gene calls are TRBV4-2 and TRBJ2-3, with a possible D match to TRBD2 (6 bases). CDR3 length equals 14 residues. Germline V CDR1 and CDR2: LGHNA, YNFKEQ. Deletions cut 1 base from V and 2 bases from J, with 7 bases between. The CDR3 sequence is CASSQGLVTDTQYF. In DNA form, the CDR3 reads TGTGCCAGCAGCCAAGGACTAGTCACAGATACGCAGTATTTT.

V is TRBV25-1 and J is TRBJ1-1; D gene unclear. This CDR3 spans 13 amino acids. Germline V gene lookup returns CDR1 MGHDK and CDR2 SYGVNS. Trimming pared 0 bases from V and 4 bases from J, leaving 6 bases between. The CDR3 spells CASSEYGSTEAFF. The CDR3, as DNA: TGTGCCAGCAGTGAATATGGCAGCACTGAAGCTTTCTTT.